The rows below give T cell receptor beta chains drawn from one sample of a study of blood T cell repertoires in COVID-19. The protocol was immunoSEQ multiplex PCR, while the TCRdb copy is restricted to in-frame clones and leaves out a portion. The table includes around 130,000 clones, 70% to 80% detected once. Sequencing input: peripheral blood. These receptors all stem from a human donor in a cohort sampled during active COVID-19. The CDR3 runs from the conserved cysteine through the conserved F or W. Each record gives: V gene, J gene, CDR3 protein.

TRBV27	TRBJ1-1	CASTPGYYNTEAFF
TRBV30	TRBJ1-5	CAWSVRARGNQPQHF
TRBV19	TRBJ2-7	CASSIGQGLVTRQYF
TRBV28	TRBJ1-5	CASVAGNNNQPQHF
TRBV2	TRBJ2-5	CASSVRETQYF
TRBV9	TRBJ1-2	CASSGQRGNVNYGYTF
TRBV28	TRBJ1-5	CASSYSSNQPQHF
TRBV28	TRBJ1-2	CASSLMPGAHGYTF
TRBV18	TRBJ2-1	CASSPSRLRLAGGNNEQFF
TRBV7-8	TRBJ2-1	CATATSGGVSYNEQFF
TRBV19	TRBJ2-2	CASSTGQGRSNTGELFF
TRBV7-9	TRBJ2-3	CASSPGLGSTDTQYF
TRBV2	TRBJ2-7	CASSRTGSSVEQYF
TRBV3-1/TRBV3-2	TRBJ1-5	CASSQGPHPGQPQHF
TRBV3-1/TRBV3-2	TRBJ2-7	CASSFRQGNGYEQYF
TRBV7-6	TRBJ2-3	CASSLGASGGGGTDTQYF
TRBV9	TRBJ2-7	CASSVDLGGGSYEQYF
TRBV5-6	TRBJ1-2	CASSLEFDGRGPAPGYTF
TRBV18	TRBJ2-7	CASSDRDSHEQYF
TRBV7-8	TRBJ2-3	CASSLESGLGTDTQYF
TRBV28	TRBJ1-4	CASSFETGPKELFF
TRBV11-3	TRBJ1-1	CASSPGQGAGGTEAFF
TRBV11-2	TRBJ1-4	CASSLGQGFEKLFF
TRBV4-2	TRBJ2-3	CASSPWLAGGTDTQYF
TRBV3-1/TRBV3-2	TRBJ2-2	CPCCQGGGGSTGELFF